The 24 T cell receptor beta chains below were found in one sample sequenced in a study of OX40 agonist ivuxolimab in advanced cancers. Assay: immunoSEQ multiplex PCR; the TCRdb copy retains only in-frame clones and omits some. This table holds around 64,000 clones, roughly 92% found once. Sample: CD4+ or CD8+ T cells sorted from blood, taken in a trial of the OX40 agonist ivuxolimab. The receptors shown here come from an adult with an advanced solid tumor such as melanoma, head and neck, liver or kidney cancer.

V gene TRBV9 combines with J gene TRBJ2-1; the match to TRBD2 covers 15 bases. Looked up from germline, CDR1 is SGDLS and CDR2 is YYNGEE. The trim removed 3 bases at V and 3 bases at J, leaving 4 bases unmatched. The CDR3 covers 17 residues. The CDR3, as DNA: TGTGCCAGCAGCGAGGGACTAGCGGGGGGTCTCTACAATGAGCAGTTCTTC. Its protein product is CASSEGLAGGLYNEQFF.

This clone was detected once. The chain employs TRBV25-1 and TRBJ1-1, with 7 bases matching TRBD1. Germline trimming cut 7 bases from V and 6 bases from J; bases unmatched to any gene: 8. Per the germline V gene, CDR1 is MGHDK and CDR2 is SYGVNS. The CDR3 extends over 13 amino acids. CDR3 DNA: TGTGCCAGCACTGAGGGCAGGGGGGCTGAAGCTTTCTTT. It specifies CASTEGRGAEAFF.

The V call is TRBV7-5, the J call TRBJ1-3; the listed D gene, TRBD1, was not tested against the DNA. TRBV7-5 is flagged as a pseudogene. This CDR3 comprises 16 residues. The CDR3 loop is CVRSSSGGGFGNTIYF. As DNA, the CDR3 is TGTGTCAGAAGCTCATCAGGGGGCGGCTTTGGAAACACCATATATTTT.

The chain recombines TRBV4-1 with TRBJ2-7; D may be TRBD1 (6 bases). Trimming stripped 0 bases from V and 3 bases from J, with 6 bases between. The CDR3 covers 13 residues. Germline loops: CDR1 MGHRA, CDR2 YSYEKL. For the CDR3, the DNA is TGCGCCAGCAGCCAAGAACAGGGCTACGAGCAGTACTTC. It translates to CASSQEQGYEQYF.

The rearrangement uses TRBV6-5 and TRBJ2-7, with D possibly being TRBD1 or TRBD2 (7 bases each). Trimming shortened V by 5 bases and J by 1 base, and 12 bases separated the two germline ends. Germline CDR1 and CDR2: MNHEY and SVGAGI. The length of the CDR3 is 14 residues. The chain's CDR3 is CASSQGGESYEQYF. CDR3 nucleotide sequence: TGTGCCAGCAGTCAGGGGGGGGAATCCTACGAGCAGTACTTC.

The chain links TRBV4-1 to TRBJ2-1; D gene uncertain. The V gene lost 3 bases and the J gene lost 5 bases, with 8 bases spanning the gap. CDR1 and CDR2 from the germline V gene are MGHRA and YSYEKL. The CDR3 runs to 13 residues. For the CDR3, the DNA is TGCGCCAGCAGCCACCTTCCAGACAATGAGCAGTTCTTC. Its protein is CASSHLPDNEQFF.

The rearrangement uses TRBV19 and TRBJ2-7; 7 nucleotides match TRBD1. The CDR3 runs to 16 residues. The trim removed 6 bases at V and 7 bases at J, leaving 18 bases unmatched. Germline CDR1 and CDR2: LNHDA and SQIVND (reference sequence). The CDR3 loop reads CASSPPYSTGWAEQYF. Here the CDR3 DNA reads TGTGCCAGTAGCCCACCATACTCGACAGGGTGGGCGGAGCAGTACTTC.

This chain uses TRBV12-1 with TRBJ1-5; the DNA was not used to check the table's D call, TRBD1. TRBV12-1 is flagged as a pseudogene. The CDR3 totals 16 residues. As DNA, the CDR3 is TGTGCCAGCAGCTCCGGGACAGGGGGTGGAAGGCAGCCCCAGCATTTT. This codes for CASSSGTGGGRQPQHF.

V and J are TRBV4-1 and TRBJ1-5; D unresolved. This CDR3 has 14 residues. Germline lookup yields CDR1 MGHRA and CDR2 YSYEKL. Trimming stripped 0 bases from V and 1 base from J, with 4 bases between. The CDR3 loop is CASSQDLSNQPQHF. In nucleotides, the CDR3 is TGCGCCAGCAGCCAAGACTTAAGCAATCAGCCCCAGCATTTT.

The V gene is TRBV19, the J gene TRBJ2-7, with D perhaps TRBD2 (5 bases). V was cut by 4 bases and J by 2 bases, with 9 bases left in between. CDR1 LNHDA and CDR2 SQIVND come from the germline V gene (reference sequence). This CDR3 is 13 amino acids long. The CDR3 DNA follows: TGTGCCAGTAGTAACGGGGTGGCCTACGAGCAGTACTTC. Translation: CASSNGVAYEQYF.

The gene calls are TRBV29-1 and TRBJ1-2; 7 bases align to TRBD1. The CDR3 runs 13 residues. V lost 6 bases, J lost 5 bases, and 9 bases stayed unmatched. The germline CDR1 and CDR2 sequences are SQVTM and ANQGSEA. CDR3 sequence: CSVASTGKYGYTF. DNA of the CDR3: TGCAGCGTCGCCTCGACAGGGAAGTATGGCTACACCTTC.

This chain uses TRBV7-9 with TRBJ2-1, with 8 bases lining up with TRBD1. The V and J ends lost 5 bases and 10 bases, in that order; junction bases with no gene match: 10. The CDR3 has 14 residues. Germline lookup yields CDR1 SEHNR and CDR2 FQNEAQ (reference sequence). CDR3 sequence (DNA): TGTGCCAGCAGCCCGAAGACCTCAGGGGGCGAGCAGTTCTTC. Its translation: CASSPKTSGGEQFF. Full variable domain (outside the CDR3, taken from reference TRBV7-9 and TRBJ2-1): DTGVSQNPRHKITKRGQNVTFRCDPISEHNRLYWYRQTLGQGPEFLTYFQNEAQLEKSRLLSDRFSAERPKGSFSTLEIQRTEQGDSAMYLCASSPKTSGGEQFFGPGTRLTVL.

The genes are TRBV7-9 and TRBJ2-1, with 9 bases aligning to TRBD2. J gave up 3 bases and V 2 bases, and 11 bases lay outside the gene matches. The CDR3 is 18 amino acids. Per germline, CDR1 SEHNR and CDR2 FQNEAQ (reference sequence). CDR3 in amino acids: CASSLSLAGKGVYNEQFF. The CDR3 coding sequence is TGTGCCAGCAGCTTAAGCCTAGCGGGGAAGGGGGTCTACAATGAGCAGTTCTTC. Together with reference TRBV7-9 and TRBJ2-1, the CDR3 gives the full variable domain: DTGVSQNPRHKITKRGQNVTFRCDPISEHNRLYWYRQTLGQGPEFLTYFQNEAQLEKSRLLSDRFSAERPKGSFSTLEIQRTEQGDSAMYLCASSLSLAGKGVYNEQFFGPGTRLTVL.

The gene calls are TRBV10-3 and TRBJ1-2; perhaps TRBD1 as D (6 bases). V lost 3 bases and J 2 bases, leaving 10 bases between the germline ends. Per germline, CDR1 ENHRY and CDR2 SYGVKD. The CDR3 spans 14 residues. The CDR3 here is CAISDTQGNYGYTF. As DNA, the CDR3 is TGTGCCATCAGTGATACACAGGGAAACTATGGCTACACCTTC.

The chain's CDR3 is CAWSVGTGGFGGYTF. For the CDR3, the DNA is TGTGCCTGGAGTGTAGGGACAGGGGGCTTCGGTGGCTACACCTTC. The chain recombines TRBV30 with TRBJ1-2, with 12 bases that match TRBD1. Germline V gene lookup returns CDR1 GTSNPN and CDR2 SVGIG (reference sequence). V dropped 0 bases and J dropped 7; count of bases not matched to a gene: 6. This CDR3 comprises 15 residues. Supplemented by reference TRBV30 and TRBJ1-2, the full variable domain reads SQTIHQWPATLVQPVGSPLSLECTVEGTSNPNLYWYRQAAGRGLQLLFYSVGIGQISSEVPQNLSASRPQDRQFILSSKKLLLSDSGFYLCAWSVGTGGFGGYTFGSGTRLTVV.

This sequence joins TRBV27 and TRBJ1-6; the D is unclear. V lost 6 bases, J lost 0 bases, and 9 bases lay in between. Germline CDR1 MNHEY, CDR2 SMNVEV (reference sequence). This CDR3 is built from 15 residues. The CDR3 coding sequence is TGTGCCAGCAGGGCGTTGAGCTCCTATAATTCACCCCTCCACTTT. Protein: CASRALSSYNSPLHF.

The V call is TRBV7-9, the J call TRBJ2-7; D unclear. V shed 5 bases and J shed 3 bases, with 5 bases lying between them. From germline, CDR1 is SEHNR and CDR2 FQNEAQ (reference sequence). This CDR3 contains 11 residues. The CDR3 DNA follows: TGTGCCAGCAGCGTAAACTACGAGCAGTACTTC. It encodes CASSVNYEQYF.

The CDR3 spells CASEQGNHNEQFF. In nucleotides, the CDR3 is TGCGCCAGCGAACAGGGGAATCACAATGAGCAGTTCTTC. V and J are TRBV5-1 and TRBJ2-1; 7 bases match TRBD1. The CDR3 length is 13 residues. V gave up 7 bases and J gave up 5 bases; unmatched junction bases: 6. Germline CDR1 SGHRS, CDR2 YFSETQ.

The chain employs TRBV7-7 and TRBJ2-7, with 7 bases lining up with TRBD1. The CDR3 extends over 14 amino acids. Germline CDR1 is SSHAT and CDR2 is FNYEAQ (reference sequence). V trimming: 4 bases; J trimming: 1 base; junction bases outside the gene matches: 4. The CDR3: CASSSGDSSYEQYF. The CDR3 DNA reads TGTGCCAGCAGCTCCGGGGACAGTTCCTACGAGCAGTACTTC.

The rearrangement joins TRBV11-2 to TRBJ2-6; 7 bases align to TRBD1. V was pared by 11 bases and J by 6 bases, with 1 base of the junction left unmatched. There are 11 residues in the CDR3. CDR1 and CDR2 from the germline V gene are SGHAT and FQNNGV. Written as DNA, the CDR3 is TGTGCCCAGGGGGTGGCCAACGTCCTGACTTTC. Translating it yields CAQGVANVLTF.

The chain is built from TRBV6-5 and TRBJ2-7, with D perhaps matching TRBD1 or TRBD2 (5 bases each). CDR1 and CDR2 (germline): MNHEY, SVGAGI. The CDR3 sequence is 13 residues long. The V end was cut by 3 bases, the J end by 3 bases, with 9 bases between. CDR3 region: CASSYGTFYEQYF. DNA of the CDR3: TGTGCCAGCAGTTATGGGACCTTCTACGAGCAGTACTTC.

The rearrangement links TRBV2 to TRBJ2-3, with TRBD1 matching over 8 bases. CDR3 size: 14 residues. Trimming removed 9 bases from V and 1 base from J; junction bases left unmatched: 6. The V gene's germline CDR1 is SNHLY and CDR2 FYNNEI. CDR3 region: CARNGGQGTDTQYF. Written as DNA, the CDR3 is TGTGCCAGGAACGGGGGACAGGGCACAGATACGCAGTATTTT.

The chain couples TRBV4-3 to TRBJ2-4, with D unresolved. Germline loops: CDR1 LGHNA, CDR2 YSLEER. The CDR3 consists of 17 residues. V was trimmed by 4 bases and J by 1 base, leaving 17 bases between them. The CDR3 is CASSPSYIGLAKNIQYF. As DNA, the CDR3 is TGCGCCAGCAGCCCTTCTTATATAGGGTTGGCCAAAAACATTCAGTACTTC.

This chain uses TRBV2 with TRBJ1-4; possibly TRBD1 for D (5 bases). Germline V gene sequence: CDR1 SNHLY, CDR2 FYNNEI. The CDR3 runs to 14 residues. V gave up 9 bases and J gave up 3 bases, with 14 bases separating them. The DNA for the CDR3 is TGTGCCAGGCAGGGAGGTCCAGCTAATGAAAAACTGTTTTTT. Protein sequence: CARQGGPANEKLFF.